This T cell receptor beta chain was found in a study of T-cell memory formation after mild COVID-19. TCRdb reprocessed the 5' RACE reads via MiXCR and lists one record per CDR3 protein. This sample has about 450,000 distinct CDR3 sequences, with 20% to 30% found just once. The origin of this receptor is an adult woman who had mild COVID-19 (a few samples of this study predate the infection). Cell type and time point are not known. Sequencing input: PBMCs or a T cell subset sorted from them (not recorded which).

CDR3 bases: TGTGCCAGCAGCTTAGGAGTGACTAGCGGGAGGGCCTCGGGCTCCGGGAGCGGAGCCGCGCAGTTCTTC. Translation: CASSLGVTSGRASGSGSGAAQFF. V usage is TRBV7-6 and J usage is TRBJ2-1; 14 bases map to TRBD2. This CDR3 region has 23 residues. Germline CDR1 is SGHVS and CDR2 is FNYEAQ. V lost 1 base and J lost 12; bases outside the gene matches: 29.